The TCR beta chain under discussion was sequenced for a study of shared clonotypes between healthy human individuals (dated by TCRdb to 2018 to 2021). Broadly, across the study: The cohort comprised a couple of women and a few men aged 18 to 49 years. For each donor, CD4 naive and CD4 memory were each run on three plates, CD8 naive on two plates, and CD8 memory on one plate. Libraries were prepared and TCR repertoires were sequenced by different laboratories using diverse techniques, in order to increase sequencing depth and limit assay-specific biases. Between about 0.8 and 9 billion PBMCs per donor were obtained by leukapheresis. To estimate repertoire size and how much clonotypes are shared between individuals, the study performed deep sequencing of blood TCR repertoires from five healthy adults.

Using the deep immunoSEQ assay, TCR CDR3 regions were amplified from genomic DNA by multiplex PCR. Extracted genomic DNA from each cell subset was spread evenly across all wells of several immunoSEQ 96-well plates, with each plate serving as a replicate. For sorted subsets, about 200 ng genomic DNA, equal to about 30,000 T cell genomes, was loaded into each replicate PCR. Purified libraries were quantified with a Qubit 3.0 fluorometer, sized on a Bioanalyzer 2100, and re-quantified with the KAPA Library Quantification kit. Every immunoSEQ 96-well plate was sequenced on a dedicated single-read 150-cycle Illumina NextSeq 550 flow cell. The paper's processing steps were these. The immunoSEQ output contained only junctional sequences without quality scores, so filtering could not match that applied to full-length reads. To assign V/J genes and CDR3, sequences were annotated using PyIR, a Python wrapper for IgBLAST v1.9, with IMGT germline references. Any read was removed if the V/J assignment was weak (E-value above 1e-6), the CDR3 was missing, or the read contained stop codons, out-of-frame junctions, or ambiguous translated residues. V3J clonotypes were defined as sequences sharing the same inferred V gene, J gene, and CDR3 amino acid sequence. Percentage overlap between repertoires was calculated by dividing the number of shared unique clonotypes by the size of the smaller repertoire. Richness of each repertoire was evaluated using RTK rarefaction, the Chao1 estimator, and Recon v2.1 estimates of unobserved clonotypes. Generation probabilities were computed with OLGA for all TCRbeta clonotypes obtained by the gDNA method from four donors. The clones in this table, taken by TCRdb from immuneACCESS, are in-frame only. Not every clone is retained; where verified, under half of the shortfall comes from an unresolved V gene, and the cause of the rest is unknown. The D gene and trimming were derived from the DNA, and the V and J assignments and clone size from that table. This sample comprises about 1.1 million clones, about 80% of them detected only once. The ten largest clones add up to more than 0.5% of the sample.

The donors were healthy, HIV-negative adults with no recently reported acute infections or vaccinations. Every donor was a Caucasian adult residing in Nashville, Tennessee, USA. CD4+ T cells were enriched by magnetic negative selection, after which naive cells were positively selected on CD45RA and the negative fraction was taken as the memory subset. Blood was collected by leukapheresis, and PBMCs were isolated by Ficoll-Histopaque density gradient centrifugation and then cryopreserved in liquid nitrogen vapor phase. Purity and quantity of every magnetically sorted T cell population were checked by analytical flow cytometry. From each sorted fraction, genomic DNA was isolated and quantified by UV absorbance on a Nanodrop 2000c. In its sample, this clone was seen a few times. The antigen it recognizes is unknown. No base-level quality is on record; no much larger clone is a single base apart. Broad study findings and their caveats: Clonotypes shared by all four sorted-subset donors showed higher generation probabilities than non-shared clonotypes. Incomplete sequencing was indicated by rarefaction of sorted-subset datasets, despite the large sequencing depth. Sampling was limited to blood, and TCR repertoires in tissue likely differ from TCR repertoires in blood. Pairwise subsampling led to the expectation that sequencing depth would affect the degree of clonotype sharing among donors. Because the study included a small number of donors, the genetic and exposure-history diversity represented was limited. About 4.5% of naive CD4, 3.5% of naive CD8, approximately 2% of memory CD4, and around 0.4% of memory CD8 clonotypes were shared across four donors. Larger estimated clonotype richness was generally found for naive subsets than for memory subsets.

The CDR3 runs 10 amino acids, cysteine and phenylalanine included. Only the CDR3 region is kept as DNA, spanning 30 bases read in frame from base 1. The V end loses 4 bases and the J end loses 11 bases, and a stretch of 11 bases separates them. CDR1 and CDR2 are read off the germline V gene (reference sequence) as DFQATT and SNEGSKA. This clonotype originated in a man aged 18 to 35 in good health. Some clones in this sample may be carry-over from other donors' samples. This chain joins TRBV20-1 to TRBJ1-1, with no confidently assigned D gene. Sequencing was done on a sample of memory CD4+ T cells from PBMCs. The sample's cell subset or site label, decoded: CD45RA-negative fraction. CDR3 protein: CSAIDWRAFF. The nucleotide sequence is TGCAGTGCTATAGACTGGAGGGCTTTCTTT.